The clone carrying this TCR beta chain was observed a handful of times. The antigen is undetermined. The source of the sample is a study of Graves' ophthalmopathy and Graves' hyperthyroidism. Study findings and constraints: Ophthalmopathy progression cases were predicted by the model with roughly 68% sensitivity and approximately 76% specificity.

Trimming removed 8 bases from V and 1 base from J, with 12 bases in between. Germline V gene data show CDR1 as SNHLY and CDR2 as FYNNEI. The CDR3 is made up of 14 amino acids. Amplified material comprised TCR beta CDR3 regions derived from RNA transcripts. HTBI primers were used in a first-round RT-PCR, which preceded a second-round multiplex PCR. TCRdb called the multiplex PCR reads again in MiXCR, with one record for every CDR3 protein. The sample holds 1 million to 1.3 million distinct CDR3 sequences, about 40% seen once. This TCR was recovered from an adult man with Graves' hyperthyroidism. The specimen was peripheral blood or thyroid tissue (not recorded which). The J gene is TRBJ1-5, the V gene TRBV2, with D possibly being TRBD1 (5 bases). As DNA, the CDR3 is TGTGCCAGCGTTGGGCAGGGAAGCAATCAGCCCCAGCATTTT. This sequence encodes CASVGQGSNQPQHF.